A selection of T cell receptor beta chains follows, all from one sample in a study of PD-1 blockade in classical Hodgkin lymphoma. Sequencing was performed with immunoSEQ multiplex PCR; in TCRdb, only in-frame clones are kept and a portion is missing. This sample carries fewer than 25,000 clones, less than 75% of them seen once, and the ten largest clones take 24%. Source: peripheral blood mononuclear cells (PBMCs), taken before the second cycle of nivolumab. Receptors were obtained from a human donor with classical Hodgkin lymphoma. Each CDR3 is given with its conserved first and last residue. A D gene is named only where the DNA matches it firmly. Not all rows give a size; the values are once, few, many and, for expanded clones, a class.

j_call	d_call	v_call	clone_size	cdr3_nt	cdr3_aa
TRBJ2-1	-	TRBV10-3	-	TGTGCCATCAGGGCGACGGACGAGCAGTTCTTC	CAIRATDEQFF
TRBJ2-6	TRBD1	TRBV5-1	-	TGCGCCAGCAGCTCCCGACAGGGATCTGGGGCCAACGTCCTGACTTTC	CASSSRQGSGANVLTF
TRBJ2-4	TRBD2	TRBV28	-	TGTGCCAGCAGTTACGAACTAGCGGGAGAGATAAAAAACATTCAGTACTTC	CASSYELAGEIKNIQYF
TRBJ2-1	-	TRBV5-1	-	TGCGCCAGCAGCATCCAACCGGGACCCGGCGAGCAGTTCTTC	CASSIQPGPGEQFF
TRBJ2-4	-	TRBV28	-	TGTGCCAGCGGAACGCAGGGAGCCAAAAACATTCAGTACTTC	CASGTQGAKNIQYF
TRBJ2-5	-	TRBV19	-	TGTGCCAGTAGTAACTCCAGGATTGCGGAGACCCAGTACTTC	CASSNSRIAETQYF
TRBJ2-5	TRBD1	TRBV5-4	-	TGTGCCAGCAGTTCGGGACAGGGGATAGGAGAGACCCAGTACTTC	CASSSGQGIGETQYF
TRBJ2-7	TRBD1	TRBV5-1	-	TGCGCCAGCAGCTTGTTGGGACAGAACGAGCAGTACTTC	CASSLLGQNEQYF
TRBJ2-6	-	TRBV5-1	few	TGCGCCAGCAGAAAGGTCTCTGGGGCCAACGTCCTGACTTTC	CASRKVSGANVLTF
TRBJ1-5	-	TRBV6-5	-	TGTGCCAGCAGTTACTCCGGGACACCGAATCAGCCCCAGCATTTT	CASSYSGTPNQPQHF
TRBJ2-1	TRBD2	TRBV10-3	-	TGTGCCATCAGGGCTAGCGGGAGACTGGATGAGCAGTTCTTC	CAIRASGRLDEQFF
TRBJ2-5	-	TRBV6-5	-	TGTGCCAGCAGTTATAGGGGCAGACAAGAGACCCAGTACTTC	CASSYRGRQETQYF
TRBJ1-1	-	TRBV7-8	-	TGTGCCAGCAGCTTAGGACTGGGGAACACTGAAGCTTTCTTT	CASSLGLGNTEAFF
TRBJ1-1	-	TRBV18	-	TGTGCCAGCTCACCACCGGGGGGGTATAACACTGAAGCTTTCTTT	CASSPPGGYNTEAFF
TRBJ2-7	TRBD1	TRBV5-1	-	TGCGCCAGCAGCTTAGTGGGACAGGGGGTCTCCTACGAGCAGTACTTC	CASSLVGQGVSYEQYF
TRBJ2-7	TRBD1	TRBV19	-	TGTGCCAGTAGTAAGGGGACAGCCCTACCCTACGAGCAGTACTTC	CASSKGTALPYEQYF
TRBJ1-2	TRBD1	TRBV7-2	-	TGTGCCAGCAGCTTAGCCCCTGGGACAGGGGATGGCTACACCTTC	CASSLAPGTGDGYTF
TRBJ1-4	-	TRBV11-1	once	TGTGCCAGCGGCGACGGGAATAATGAAAAACTGTTTTTT	CASGDGNNEKLFF
TRBJ2-2	-	TRBV15	few	TGTGCCACCCGGCCATCGGACACCGGGGAGCTGTTTTTT	CATRPSDTGELFF
TRBJ2-7	TRBD1	TRBV5-1	-	TGCGCCAGCAGCTCGACAGGGGGCGGCGAGCAGTACTTC	CASSSTGGGEQYF
TRBJ2-1	TRBD2	TRBV2	once	TGTGCCAGCAGTGGACTAGCGGGAGGGGCATCCTACAATGAGCAGTTCTTC	CASSGLAGGASYNEQFF
TRBJ2-7	-	TRBV14	once	TGTGCCAGCAGCCGCGGGACAGCGGGTCGCGAGCAGTACTTC	CASSRGTAGREQYF
TRBJ1-3	TRBD1	TRBV7-6	few	TGTGCCAGCAGCTTATCGGTTTACAGGGGTTACGGAAACACCATATATTTT	CASSLSVYRGYGNTIYF
TRBJ1-5	-	TRBV6-6	-	TGTGCCAGCAGCGGGACCACGCCCGGGAATCAGCCCCAGCATTTT	CASSGTTPGNQPQHF
TRBJ1-2	TRBD1	TRBV18	-	TGTGCCAGCTCAGCAGACAGGGGGCAAGTCTATGGCTACACCTTC	CASSADRGQVYGYTF
TRBJ2-2	-	TRBV18	-	TGTGCCAGCTCACCCTCCGGGGCCCAAACCGGGGAGCTGTTTTTT	CASSPSGAQTGELFF
TRBJ2-3	TRBD2	TRBV19	-	TGTGCCAGTAGTGCTAGCGGGAGCACAGATACGCAGTATTTT	CASSASGSTDTQYF
TRBJ1-3	-	TRBV15	-	TGTGCCACCAGCAGAGTGGGGGGCTCTGGAAACACCATATATTTT	CATSRVGGSGNTIYF
TRBJ1-2	-	TRBV28	-	TGTGCCATCCGACAAACCGACAGAAACTATGGCTACACCTTC	CAIRQTDRNYGYTF
TRBJ2-7	TRBD1	TRBV18	-	TGTGCCAGCTCACCCGGGACAGGGTCCTACGAGCAGTACTTC	CASSPGTGSYEQYF
TRBJ1-1	TRBD1	TRBV5-1	-	TGCGCCAGCAGCTTGGTAAAGGACAGGGGTACTGAAGCTTTCTTT	CASSLVKDRGTEAFF
TRBJ2-5	TRBD2	TRBV18	-	TGTGCCAGCTCACCACGTGCGGGAGGGCAAGAGACCCAGTACTTC	CASSPRAGGQETQYF
TRBJ2-4	TRBD1	TRBV25-1	-	TGTGCCAGCAGGGGACAGGGAGGCATTCAGTACTTC	CASRGQGGIQYF
TRBJ1-2	-	TRBV18	-	TGTGCCAGCTCACACCAGGACTATGGCTACACCTTC	CASSHQDYGYTF
TRBJ2-7	TRBD1	TRBV29-1	-	TGCAGCGTCGGGACAGGGGGCTACGAGCAGTACTTC	CSVGTGGYEQYF
TRBJ2-2	TRBD1	TRBV7-9	-	TGTGCCAGCAGCTGGACAGGGGTCGGGGAGCTGTTTTTT	CASSWTGVGELFF
TRBJ2-6	TRBD1	TRBV5-4	-	TGTGCCAGCGGACAGCTTGTTCCGGGACAGGACCGCTCTGGGGCCAACGTCCTGACTTTC	CASGQLVPGQDRSGANVLTF
TRBJ1-1	TRBD1	TRBV18	-	TGTGCCAGCTCACCTGCGACAGGGGTCACTGAAGCTTTCTTT	CASSPATGVTEAFF
TRBJ1-1	-	TRBV5-1	few	TGCGCCAGCAGACCGGGGGGAGAGAACACTGAAGCTTTCTTT	CASRPGGENTEAFF
TRBJ1-1	TRBD1	TRBV2	-	TGTGCCAGCTCCCTATACGGGACAGGGAACACTGAAGCTTTCTTT	CASSLYGTGNTEAFF
TRBJ1-1	-	TRBV18	few	TGTGCCAGCTCACCAGGGCCAGGGACTGAAGCTTTCTTT	CASSPGPGTEAFF
TRBJ2-5	TRBD1	TRBV14	-	TGTGCCAGCAGCCTTCCGACAGGGGCTATCCAAGAGACCCAGTACTTC	CASSLPTGAIQETQYF
TRBJ2-7	-	TRBV11-1	-	TGTGCCAGCAGCTTAAACAGGTACGAGCAGTACTTC	CASSLNRYEQYF
TRBJ2-7	-	TRBV10-2	-	TGCGCCAGCAGTGGCCGGGACCACTACGAGCAGTACTTC	CASSGRDHYEQYF
TRBJ2-2	-	TRBV11-2	-	TGTGCCAGCAGCTCTCCAACGGACCCCTCCGGGGAGCTGTTTTTT	CASSSPTDPSGELFF
TRBJ1-4	-	TRBV27	-	TGTGCCAGCAGTTTATCCCCATCTAATGAAAAACTGTTTTTT	CASSLSPSNEKLFF
TRBJ1-1	-	TRBV6-5	-	TGTGCCAGCAGTAAGAACACTGAAGCTTTCTTT	CASSKNTEAFF